The 21 T cell receptor beta chains given below trace back to one sample, sequenced in a study of regulatory T cells in long-lasting Graves disease. The authors built TCR beta libraries using iRepertoire HTBI primers and Arm-PCR of CDR3 regions. From the multiplex PCR reads, TCRdb called clonotypes with MiXCR, one entry per CDR3 protein. The sample holds about 430,000 distinct CDR3 sequences, 15% seen once. Time point meaning: newly diagnosed GD, antithyroid drugs for less than 3 months. There was RNA extracted from PBMCs, and the TCR library was made from it. These data also formed part of another study, on T cells in Graves' hyperthyroidism and ophthalmopathy.

Sequencing used peripheral blood mononuclear cells (PBMCs), obtained at new diagnosis, from a patient treated with antithyroid drugs. All receptors derive from a woman aged 40 to 49 with Graves disease.

This clonotype was recorded many times. The genes are TRBV18 and TRBJ2-7, with D hard to call. Germline lookup yields CDR1 KGHSH and CDR2 LQKENI. With 2 bases removed from V and 3 bases from J, the gap between germline ends came to 5 bases. This CDR3 spans 12 amino acids. CDR3 nucleotides: TGTGCCAGCTCACCAGAGTTCTACGAGCAGTACTTC. This codes for CASSPEFYEQYF.

This clonotype was seen a handful of times. A much larger clone lies a single base off, so this may be a read error. The rearrangement uses TRBV12-3 or TRBV12-4 and TRBJ2-1; 7 positions agree with TRBD2. The CDR3 spans 14 residues. V dropped 7 bases and J dropped 7; count of bases not matched to a gene: 10. The CDR3 region is CASNSDGRRNEQFF. DNA of the CDR3: TGTGCCAGCAACAGCGACGGGAGGAGAAATGAGCAGTTCTTC.

A note on this clonotype: This may be a read error: a much more frequent sequence differs by one nucleotide. Likely a read error: the CDR3 ends without its conserved phenylalanine or tryptophan. The chain couples TRBV28 to TRBJ2-7; D uncertain. Trimming removed 3 bases from V and 7 bases from J, with 16 bases in between. The CDR3 spans 14 residues. The germline CDR1 and CDR2 sequences are MDHEN and SYDVKM. The CDR3 DNA reads as TGTGCCAGCAGTTTGGCTACCCCTCAGAGGGAGCAGTACTAC. Translating it yields CASSLATPQREQYY.

This clonotype was observed a handful of times. The chain uses TRBV2 and TRBJ1-2; 7 nucleotides agree with TRBD1. J gave up 0 bases and V 4 bases, and 5 bases lay outside the gene matches. CDR1 and CDR2 from the germline V gene are SNHLY and FYNNEI. The CDR3 totals 15 residues. This CDR3 is CASSGRTGANYGYTF. The CDR3 coding sequence is TGTGCCAGCAGTGGGAGGACAGGAGCTAACTATGGCTACACCTTC.

The J gene is TRBJ1-2, the V gene TRBV14; 9 bases map to TRBD1. CDR1 and CDR2 from the germline V gene are SGHDN and FVKESK. CDR3 length: 13 residues. J was trimmed by 8 bases and V by 1 base; bases with no gene match: 2. This CDR3 reads CASSQGTGVGYTF. Written as DNA, the CDR3 is TGTGCCAGCAGCCAAGGGACAGGGGTCGGCTACACCTTC.

This clonotype appeared a few times. The gene calls are TRBV19 and TRBJ2-3; 7 bases fit TRBD1. Trimming cost V 9 bases and J 2 bases; bases outside gene matches: 8. Germline CDR1 is LNHDA and CDR2 is SQIVND (reference sequence). The CDR3 runs 14 residues. CDR3 loop: CASHRDRSTDTQYF. Written as DNA, the CDR3 is TGTGCCAGCCACAGGGACAGATCCACAGATACGCAGTATTTT. Combining the CDR3 with reference TRBV19 and TRBJ2-3 gives the whole variable domain DGGITQSPKYLFRKEGQNVTLSCEQNLNHDAMYWYRQDPGQGLRLIYYSQIVNDFQKGDIAEGYSVSREKKESFPLTVTSAQKNPTAFYLCASHRDRSTDTQYFGPGTRLTVL.

This clonotype was seen a handful of times. The gene calls are TRBV3-1 and TRBJ2-1; 8 positions match TRBD2. Losses at the gene ends were 4 bases for V and 6 bases for J; bases not matched to a gene: 17. The CDR3 runs to 18 residues. The V gene's germline CDR1 is LGHDT and CDR2 YNNKEL (reference sequence). The DNA of the CDR3 is TGTGCCAGCAGCCGGATGAGTTCGGGACTAGTACGTGTCAATGAGCAGTTCTTC. This codes for CASSRMSSGLVRVNEQFF.

This clonotype was seen a handful of times. The chain joins TRBV6-5 to TRBJ1-6; no clear D gene. Per the germline V gene, CDR1 is MNHEY and CDR2 is SVGAGI. The CDR3 spans 17 residues. V shed 0 bases and J shed 0 bases, with 9 bases lying between them. DNA of the CDR3: TGTGCCAGCAGTTACTCCCAGGCGAGCTCCTATAATTCACCCCTCCACTTT. Its translation: CASSYSQASSYNSPLHF.

This clonotype has only a few counts. The V call is TRBV29-1, the J call TRBJ2-7; D is unresolved. V was cut by 0 bases and J by 5 bases, with 8 bases left in between. The CDR3 is 12 amino acids. CDR1 is SQVTM, CDR2 ANQGSEA, per germline. CDR3 sequence (DNA): TGCAGCGTTGAAGATAGTACACACGAGCAGTACTTC. It specifies CSVEDSTHEQYF.

This clonotype appeared a few times. This chain joins TRBV6-5 and TRBJ2-5; 12 bases line up with TRBD2. The CDR3 sequence is 17 residues long. Germline V lookup: CDR1 MNHEY, CDR2 SVGAGI. V lost 2 bases, J lost 4 bases, and 8 bases stayed unmatched. This chain's CDR3 is CASSYGRLAGVGETQYF. CDR3 coding DNA: TGTGCCAGCAGTTACGGGAGACTAGCGGGAGTGGGAGAGACCCAGTACTTC.

This clonotype was recorded a few times. The genes are TRBV28 and TRBJ1-2, with 7 nucleotides matching TRBD1. The V gene's germline CDR1 is MDHEN and CDR2 SYDVKM. The CDR3 covers 12 residues. J lost 5 bases, V lost 6 bases, and 3 bases had no gene match. The CDR3, as DNA: TGTGCCAGCAGAGTACAGGGGTATGGCTACACCTTC. This encodes CASRVQGYGYTF.

This clonotype appeared many times. The V call is TRBV11-3, the J call TRBJ2-1, with D perhaps matching TRBD2 (6 bases). CDR1 is SGHNT and CDR2 is YENEEA in the germline V gene. The CDR3 loop spans 14 amino acids. V dropped 5 bases and J dropped 3 bases, with 11 bases sitting between them. CDR3 loop: CASSPRRDYNEQFF. The CDR3 bases are TGTGCCAGCAGCCCCCGGCGGGACTACAATGAGCAGTTCTTC.

This clonotype was recorded at least ten times. The CDR3 region has the DNA TGTGCCAGCAGTCTCCTGGGCCCACTAGAGCAGTTCTTC. Encoded protein: CASSLLGPLEQFF. The J gene is TRBJ2-1, the V gene TRBV28; D call uncertain. Germline lookup yields CDR1 MDHEN and CDR2 SYDVKM. Trimming left V 5 bases short and J 10 bases short, with 15 bases between. The CDR3 has 13 residues.

This clonotype has a handful of counts. The chain is built from TRBV20-1 and TRBJ2-5, with 7 bases lining up with TRBD2. This CDR3 is 15 amino acids long. CDR1 is DFQATT, CDR2 SNEGSKA, per germline (reference sequence). Unmatched junction bases numbered 7, after V lost 1 base and J lost 2 bases. CDR3 loop: CSARGRTRDQETQYF. For the CDR3, the DNA is TGCAGTGCTAGAGGAAGGACTAGGGATCAAGAGACCCAGTACTTC.

There are a few counts of this clonotype. A much larger clone lies a single base off, so this may be a read error. The V call is TRBV12-3 or TRBV12-4, the J call TRBJ1-1; no firm D call. The V gene lost 0 bases and the J gene lost 2 bases, with 10 bases spanning the gap. There are 15 residues in the CDR3. This CDR3 reads CASSLAWGRNTEAFF. The CDR3 region has the DNA TGTGCCAGCAGTTTAGCTTGGGGTAGAAACACTGAAGCTTTCTTT.

The V gene is TRBV24-1, the J gene TRBJ2-1, with TRBD2 identical over 10 bases. V shed 3 bases and J 4 bases; nucleotides not matched to a gene: 5. CDR3 size: 16 residues. Per the germline V gene, CDR1 is KGHDR and CDR2 is SFDVKD. The CDR3 spells CATSDVSSGGYNEQFF. The CDR3 DNA reads TGTGCCACCAGTGATGTTTCTAGCGGGGGTTACAATGAGCAGTTCTTC.

This clonotype was recorded at least ten times. V usage is TRBV15 and J usage is TRBJ2-1; 9 bases align to TRBD2. From germline, CDR1 is LNHNV and CDR2 YYDKDF (reference sequence). Trimming at V came to 1 base and at J to 4 bases, leaving 8 bases not matched to a gene. The CDR3 totals 17 residues. DNA for the CDR3: TGTGCCACCAGCAGAGGACCTGGCGGGAGGGGGTACAATGAGCAGTTCTTC. Translating gives CATSRGPGGRGYNEQFF.

This clonotype has only a few counts. This sequence joins TRBV12-5 and TRBJ2-4, with D uncertain. Germline values: CDR1 LGHNT, CDR2 FRNRAP. The CDR3 is 12 amino acids. Trimming removed 4 bases from V and 14 bases from J, with 15 bases in between. CDR3 loop: CASGSMSKTKYF. In DNA form, the CDR3 reads TGTGCTAGTGGTTCGATGTCAAAGACCAAGTACTTC.

This clonotype was recorded at least ten times. The V and J genes are TRBV30 and TRBJ1-5; 8 nucleotides agree with TRBD1. The CDR3 covers 13 residues. J lost 7 bases, V lost 3 bases, and 5 bases had no gene match. Germline CDR1 is GTSNPN and CDR2 is SVGIG (reference sequence). The CDR3 here is CAWRGQAGQPQHF. DNA for the CDR3: TGTGCCTGGAGGGGACAGGCAGGACAGCCCCAGCATTTT.

In its sample, this clonotype was seen many times. The chain joins TRBV18 to TRBJ2-7, with 16 bases matching TRBD2. V shed 0 bases, J shed 5 bases, and the junction held 1 base outside the gene matches. There are 16 residues in the CDR3. Per germline, CDR1 KGHSH and CDR2 LQKENI. CDR3 sequence (DNA): TGTGCCAGCTCACCACCGGGACTAGCGGGAGGGCACGAGCAGTACTTC. Amino acid sequence: CASSPPGLAGGHEQYF. Variable domain in full (rest from reference TRBV18 and TRBJ2-7): NAGVMQNPRHLVRRRGQEARLRCSPMKGHSHVYWYRQLPEEGLKFMVYLQKENIIDESGMPKERFSAEFPKEGPSILRIQQVVRGDSAAYFCASSPPGLAGGHEQYFGPGTRLTVT.

This chain uses TRBV4-1 with TRBJ1-5; tentatively, D is TRBD1 (6 bases). The V gene lost 3 bases and the J gene lost 2 bases, with 17 bases spanning the gap. Per the germline V gene, CDR1 is MGHRA and CDR2 is YSYEKL. This CDR3 region has 17 residues. In nucleotides, the CDR3 is TGCGCCAGCAGCCATGCCACTGGCAGGGGTGGCAATCAGCCCCAGCATTTT. Its protein product is CASSHATGRGGNQPQHF.